This TCR beta chain was profiled in a study of T-cell reconstitution after alpha-beta-depleted transplantation in children. The CDR3 contains 15 residues. Germline CDR1 reads LNHNV; CDR2 reads YYDKDF (reference sequence). V gave up 0 bases and J gave up 2 bases; unmatched junction bases: 4. This clonotype occurred a few times. TCRbeta library preparation incorporated unique molecular identifiers. TCRdb used MiXCR to reprocess the PCR reads, holding one entry per CDR3 protein. The sample yields around 500,000 distinct CDR3 sequences, approximately 12% seen once. The source is a human donor who donated a stem cell graft to a child with combined immunodeficiency. This material consisted of PBMCs from the stem cell graft donor, taken from the stem cell graft. The chain joins TRBV15 to TRBJ2-7; TRBD1 matches at 7 bases. The CDR3 spells CATSREQGLAYEQYF. The CDR3 DNA sequence: TGTGCCACCAGCAGAGAACAGGGGTTGGCCTACGAGCAGTACTTC.